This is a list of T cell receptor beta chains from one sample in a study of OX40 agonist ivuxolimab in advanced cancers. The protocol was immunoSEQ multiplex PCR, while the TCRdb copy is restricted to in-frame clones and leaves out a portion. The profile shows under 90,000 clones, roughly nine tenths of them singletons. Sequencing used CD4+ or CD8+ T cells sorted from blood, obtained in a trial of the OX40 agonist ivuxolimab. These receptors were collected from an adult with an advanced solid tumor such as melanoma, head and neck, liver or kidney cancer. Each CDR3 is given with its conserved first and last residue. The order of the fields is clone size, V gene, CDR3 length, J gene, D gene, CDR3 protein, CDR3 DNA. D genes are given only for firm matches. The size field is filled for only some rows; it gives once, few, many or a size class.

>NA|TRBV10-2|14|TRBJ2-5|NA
CASSDSRRAETQYF
TGCGCCAGCAGTGATTCGCGGCGGGCGGAGACCCAGTACTTC
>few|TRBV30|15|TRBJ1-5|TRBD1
CAWSVSWTGNQPQHF
TGTGCCTGGAGTGTAAGTTGGACAGGGAATCAGCCCCAGCATTTT
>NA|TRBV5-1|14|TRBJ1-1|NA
CASSSPGQNTEAFF
TGCGCCAGCAGCTCACCGGGACAGAACACTGAAGCTTTCTTT
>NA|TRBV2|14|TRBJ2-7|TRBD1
CASRGTGMAYEQYF
TGTGCCAGTAGAGGGACAGGGATGGCCTACGAGCAGTACTTC
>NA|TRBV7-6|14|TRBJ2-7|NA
CASSYPGPSAEQYF
TGTGCCAGCAGCTACCCGGGGCCAAGCGCCGAGCAGTACTTC
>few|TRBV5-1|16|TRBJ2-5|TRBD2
CASSPRTSGDQETQYF
TGCGCCAGCAGCCCTCGGACTAGCGGGGATCAAGAGACCCAGTACTTC
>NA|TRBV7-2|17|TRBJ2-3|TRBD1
CASSLAATGASTDTQYF
TGTGCCAGCAGCTTAGCGGCGACAGGGGCGAGCACAGATACGCAGTATTTT
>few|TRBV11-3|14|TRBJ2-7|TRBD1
CASSFTGDSYEQYF
TGTGCCAGCAGCTTTACAGGGGACTCCTACGAGCAGTACTTC
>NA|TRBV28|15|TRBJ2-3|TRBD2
CASSSYKRLAGGQYF
TGTGCCAGCAGTTCCTACAAACGACTAGCGGGAGGGCAGTATTTT
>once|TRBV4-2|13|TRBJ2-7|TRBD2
CASSRGLDSEQYF
TGTGCCAGCAGCCGGGGACTAGACTCCGAGCAGTACTTC
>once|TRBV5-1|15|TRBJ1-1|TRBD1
CASSPWTGGNTEAFF
TGCGCCAGCAGCCCCTGGACAGGGGGCAACACTGAAGCTTTCTTT
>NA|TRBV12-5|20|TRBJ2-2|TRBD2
CASGLGTLGLAGRETGELFF
TGTGCTAGTGGTTTGGGAACCCTCGGACTAGCGGGAAGGGAAACCGGGGAGCTGTTTTTT
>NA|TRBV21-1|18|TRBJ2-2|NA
CASRTPSRAGGPGGELFF
TGTGCCAGCAGAACCCCATCCCGGGCGGGGGGTCCGGGCGGGGAGCTGTTTTTT
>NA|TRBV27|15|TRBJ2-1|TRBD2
CASTNLAGGYNEQFF
TGTGCCAGCACTAATCTAGCGGGGGGCTACAATGAGCAGTTCTTC
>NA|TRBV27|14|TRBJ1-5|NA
CASPQGYDNQPQHF
TGTGCCAGCCCCCAAGGGTATGACAATCAGCCCCAGCATTTT
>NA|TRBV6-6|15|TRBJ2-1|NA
CATTRSSGGGGEQFF
TGTGCCACCACCCGCTCTAGCGGAGGGGGCGGTGAGCAGTTCTTC
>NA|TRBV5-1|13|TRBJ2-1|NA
CASRKGQGDEQFF
TGCGCCAGCAGAAAGGGACAAGGTGATGAGCAGTTCTTC
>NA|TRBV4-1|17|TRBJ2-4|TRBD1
CASSHPWTGLAKNIQYF
TGCGCCAGCAGCCATCCCTGGACAGGCCTAGCCAAAAACATTCAGTACTTC
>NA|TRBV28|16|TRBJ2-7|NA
CASSSARRGVSYEQYF
TGTGCCAGCAGTTCAGCCCGCAGGGGCGTCTCCTACGAGCAGTACTTC
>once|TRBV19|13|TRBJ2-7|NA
CASSWSGLGEQYF
TGTGCCAGTAGCTGGTCCGGATTAGGCGAGCAGTACTTC
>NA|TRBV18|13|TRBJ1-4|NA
CASSPEGLGKLFF
TGTGCCAGCTCACCGGAAGGTTTGGGAAAACTGTTTTTT
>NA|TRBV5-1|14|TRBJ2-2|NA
CASSLDRPTGELFF
TGCGCCAGCAGCTTGGACCGGCCTACCGGGGAGCTGTTTTTT
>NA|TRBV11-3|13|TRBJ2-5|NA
CASSLMDRQTQYF
TGTGCCAGCAGCTTGATGGACCGCCAGACCCAGTACTTC